These 11 T cell receptor beta chains were sequenced from one sample in a study of T cell responses to AZD1222 COVID-19 vaccine. Measured with immunoSEQ multiplex PCR; TCRdb has only the in-frame clones, and not every one. The table lists some 120,000 clones, 89% of them singletons. Sequences were derived from peripheral blood, sampled on day 0 of AZD1222 vaccination. The receptor set was obtained from an adult in good health.

The chain carries TRBV6-4 and TRBJ2-3; TRBD2 matches 7 bases. J lost 2 bases, V lost 4 bases, and 9 bases had no gene match. The CDR3 runs 16 residues. Germline V CDR1 and CDR2: MRHNA, SNTAGT. The CDR3 reads CASSGRSGGATDTQYF. The CDR3 DNA follows: TGTGCCAGCAGTGGTCGGTCGGGAGGAGCCACAGATACGCAGTATTTT.

The chain uses TRBV6-5 and TRBJ1-1, with 10 bases lining up with TRBD1. CDR3 length: 14 residues. From germline, CDR1 is MNHEY and CDR2 SVGAGI. Trimming at V came to 7 bases and at J to 5 bases, leaving 7 bases not matched to a gene. For the CDR3, the DNA is TGTGCCAGCACGACAGGGGGCGCGGGGACTGAAGCTTTCTTT. Encoded protein: CASTTGGAGTEAFF.

The V call is TRBV2, the J call TRBJ2-1, with TRBD2 as a possible D gene (7 bases). CDR1 SNHLY and CDR2 FYNNEI come from the germline V gene. This CDR3 has 14 residues. Trimming took off 7 bases at V and 4 bases at J, with 14 bases between the two ends. The CDR3 is CASTRSGTYNEQFF. For the CDR3, the DNA is TGTGCCAGCACTCGAAGCGGGACATACAATGAGCAGTTCTTC.

This chain joins TRBV3-1 (or the pseudogene TRBV3-2) and TRBJ2-7, with 9 bases matching TRBD1. From germline, CDR1 is LGHDT and CDR2 YNNKEL (reference sequence). Trimming cost V 5 bases and J 2 bases; bases outside gene matches: 7. The CDR3 has 15 amino acids. Here the CDR3 reads CASSEGTGFAYEQYF. The CDR3 DNA is TGTGCCAGCAGCGAAGGGACAGGGTTTGCCTACGAGCAGTACTTC.

The chain combines TRBV27 with TRBJ1-2; TRBD1 matches 8 bases. V dropped 1 base and J dropped 7; count of bases not matched to a gene: 8. The CDR3 consists of 15 residues. In germline, CDR1 is MNHEY, CDR2 SMNVEV (reference sequence). The CDR3 spells CASSLYRTGLSGYTF. The CDR3 nucleotides are TGTGCCAGCAGTTTATACAGGACAGGGTTGAGTGGCTACACCTTC.

This sequence joins TRBV2 and TRBJ2-1; TRBD2 agrees at 13 bases. Germline V gives CDR1 SNHLY, CDR2 FYNNEI. This CDR3 contains 14 residues. Trimming cost V 5 bases and J 7 bases; bases outside gene matches: 2. Here the CDR3 reads CASSTSGRDNEQFF. In DNA form, the CDR3 reads TGTGCCAGCAGTACTAGCGGGAGGGATAATGAGCAGTTCTTC. Filled out from reference TRBV2 and TRBJ2-1, the complete variable domain reads EPEVTQTPSHQVTQMGQEVILRCVPISNHLYFYWYRQILGQKVEFLVSFYNNEISEKSEIFDDQFSVERPDGSNFTLKIRSTKLEDSAMYFCASSTSGRDNEQFFGPGTRLTVL.

This chain connects TRBV10-2 to TRBJ2-7, with D perhaps TRBD2 (6 bases). Germline-derived CDR1 and CDR2 are WSHSY and SAAADI. The CDR3 totals 12 residues. With 7 bases removed from V and 4 bases from J, the gap between germline ends came to 11 bases. The DNA of the CDR3 is TGCGCCAGCATCGGGAGAGGGTACGAGCAGTACTTC. This translates into CASIGRGYEQYF.

DNA for the CDR3: TGTGCCAGCAGCCAGGGACAGGGTTCCGCCGAGCAGTACTTC. It translates to CASSQGQGSAEQYF. The genes are TRBV3-1 (or the pseudogene TRBV3-2) and TRBJ2-7; 9 bases align to TRBD1. V shed 3 bases, J shed 6 bases, and the junction held 6 bases outside the gene matches. The germline CDR1 and CDR2 sequences are LGHDT and YNNKEL (reference sequence). The length of the CDR3 is 14 residues.

This clone has just one count. The chain recombines TRBV30 with TRBJ1-2; the match to TRBD1 covers 9 bases. This CDR3 is 14 amino acids long. Germline values: CDR1 GTSNPN, CDR2 SVGIG (reference sequence). Germline trimming cut 3 bases from V and 5 bases from J; bases unmatched to any gene: 7. The CDR3 loop is CAWSPGQGKYGYTF. The CDR3 DNA follows: TGTGCCTGGAGCCCGGGACAGGGTAAATATGGCTACACCTTC.

The chain links TRBV19 to TRBJ1-5, with D unclear. V was cut by 3 bases and J by 3 bases, with 6 bases left in between. From germline, CDR1 is LNHDA and CDR2 SQIVND (reference sequence). The CDR3 consists of 13 residues. DNA of the CDR3: TGTGCCAGTAGTATGCGGATCAATCAGCCCCAGCATTTT. Protein product: CASSMRINQPQHF.

The CDR3 sequence: CASSSAAGRNEQFF. The CDR3 nucleotides are TGCGCCAGCAGCTCTGCCGCAGGGCGGAATGAGCAGTTCTTC. V gene TRBV5-1 combines with J gene TRBJ2-1, with a tentative D call TRBD1 (5 bases). Between the trimmed V and J ends, which lost 3 bases and 7 bases, there was a span of 14 bases. The CDR3 extends over 14 amino acids. Germline loops: CDR1 SGHRS, CDR2 YFSETQ.